This entry is about one T cell receptor (beta chain). The antigen remains undetermined. TCRdb keeps only in-frame clones here, not all; method: immunoSEQ multiplex PCR. The sample consists of fewer than 120,000 clones, about 88% of them appearing once. This record belongs to a study of T cell responses to AZD1222 COVID-19 vaccine. Turning to the study itself: Pooled in the analysis were second doses at about 4 or about 12 weeks. Study-wide results and limits: Repertoires were obtained only post-peak T cell response. Baseline testing showed seropositivity in only 6 or 7 AZD1222 recipients. Clonal diversity may have been underestimated in mostly white British donors.

The CDR3 runs 15 residues. The junction had 6 bases not matched to a gene; V was cut back by 0 bases and J by 2 bases. Per the germline V gene, CDR1 is GTSNPN and CDR2 is SVGIG (reference sequence). The chain has TRBV30 and TRBJ1-1; 7 positions match TRBD1. Sequencing was performed on peripheral blood, taken on day 0 of AZD1222 vaccination. This TCR was sampled from an adult in good health. CDR3 in DNA: TGTGCCTGGAGTGTAGGGGGCGCCAGAAACACTGAAGCTTTCTTT. Translated, it gives CAWSVGGARNTEAFF.